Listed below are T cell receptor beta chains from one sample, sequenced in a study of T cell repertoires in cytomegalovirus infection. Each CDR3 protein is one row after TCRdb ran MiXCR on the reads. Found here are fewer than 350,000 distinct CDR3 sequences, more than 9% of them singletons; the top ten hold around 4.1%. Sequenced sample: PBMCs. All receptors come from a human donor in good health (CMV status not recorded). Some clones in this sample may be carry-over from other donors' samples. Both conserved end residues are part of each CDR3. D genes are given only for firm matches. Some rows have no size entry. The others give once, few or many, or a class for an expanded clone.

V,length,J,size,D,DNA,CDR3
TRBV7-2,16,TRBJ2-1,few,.,TGTGCCAGCAGCTTAATGGCGGGCAGAACCTACAATGAGCAGTTCTTC,CASSLMAGRTYNEQFF
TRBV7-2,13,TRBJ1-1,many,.,TGTGCCAGCAGCTTAGCGGGGGACGGTGAAGCTTTCTTT,CASSLAGDGEAFF
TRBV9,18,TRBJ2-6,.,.,TGTGCCAGCAGCGTTGGGAACAGGGAACACTCTGGGGCCAACGTCCTGACTTTC,CASSVGNREHSGANVLTF
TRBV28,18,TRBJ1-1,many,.,TGTGCCAGCAGTTTATCCGGGAGGGCTGGTTTTGTTAGGGCTGAAGCTTTCTTT,CASSLSGRAGFVRAEAFF
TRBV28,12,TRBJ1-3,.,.,TGTGCCAGCAGAATAAGCGGAAACACCATATATTTT,CASRISGNTIYF
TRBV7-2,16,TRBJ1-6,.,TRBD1,TGTGCCAGCAGCGACGCACTAAGGCAGGGGGGTTCACCCCTCCACTTT,CASSDALRQGGSPLHF
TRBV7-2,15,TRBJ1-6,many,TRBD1,TGTGCCAGCAGCTTAGACAGGGGTGGTAATTCACCCCTCCACTTT,CASSLDRGGNSPLHF
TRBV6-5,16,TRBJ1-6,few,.,TGTGCCAGCATCCCCCCCGCGGCACCGTATAATTCACCCCTCCACTTT,CASIPPAAPYNSPLHF
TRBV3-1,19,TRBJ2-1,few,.,TGTGCCAGCAGCCCCCCTTTGGGGGGGGGCGGCTTCTCCTACAATGAGCAGTTCTTC,CASSPPLGGGGFSYNEQFF
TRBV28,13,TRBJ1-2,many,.,TGTGCCAGCAGTTATAAGGCTTACTATGGCTACACCTTC,CASSYKAYYGYTF
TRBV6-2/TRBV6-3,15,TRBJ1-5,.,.,TGTGCCAGCACCCTACGCCGGTACAGCAATCAGCCCCAGCATTTT,CASTLRRYSNQPQHF
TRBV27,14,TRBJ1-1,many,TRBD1,TGTGCCAGCAGTTTTCGCAGGGGGCGGACTGAAGCTTTCTTT,CASSFRRGRTEAFF
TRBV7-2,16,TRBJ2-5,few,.,TGTGCCAGCAGCTCGCCCGCGGACCCCAATCGGGGGACCCAGTACTTC,CASSSPADPNRGTQYF
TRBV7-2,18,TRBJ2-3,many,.,TGTGCCAGCAGCTTAGGGCTGGGATCGGGCCTTCTAACAGATACGCAGTATTTT,CASSLGLGSGLLTDTQYF
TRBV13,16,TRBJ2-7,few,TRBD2,TGTGCCAGCAGCCAAGGACTAGCGGCCTACTCCTACGAGCAGTACTTC,CASSQGLAAYSYEQYF
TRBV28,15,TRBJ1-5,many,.,TGTGCCAGCAGTAGGGATCGGACAGCAAATCAGCCCCAGCATTTT,CASSRDRTANQPQHF
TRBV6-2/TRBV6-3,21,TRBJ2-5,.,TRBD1,TGTGCCAGCAGTTACTCGATCGGCCCCAATAAGGACAGGGGGCAGCGGGAGACCCAGTACTTC,CASSYSIGPNKDRGQRETQYF
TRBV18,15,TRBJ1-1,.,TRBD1,TGTGCCAGCTCACCATCTACAGGGGGGAACACTGAAGCTTTCTTT,CASSPSTGGNTEAFF
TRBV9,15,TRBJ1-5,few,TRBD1,TGTGCCAGCAGCGGGGGACAGGGGGCGAATCAGCCCCAGCATTTT,CASSGGQGANQPQHF
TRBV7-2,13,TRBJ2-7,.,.,TGTGCCAGCAGCTTAGGAAATTTCTACGAGCAGTACTTC,CASSLGNFYEQYF
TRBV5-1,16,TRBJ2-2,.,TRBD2,TGCGCCAGCAGCTTGGGGCTAGCGGCGAGCACCGGGGAGCTGTTTTTT,CASSLGLAASTGELFF
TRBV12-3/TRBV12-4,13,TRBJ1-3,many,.,TGTGCCAGCAACAGGTACTCTGGAAACACCATATATTTT,CASNRYSGNTIYF
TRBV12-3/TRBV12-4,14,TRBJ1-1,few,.,TGTGCCAGCAACCAGGGACATTCTTACACTGAAGCTTTCTTT,CASNQGHSYTEAFF
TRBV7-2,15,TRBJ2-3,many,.,TGTGCCAGCAGCTTAGCGTCAGCCGTTAGGAATACGCAGTATTTT,CASSLASAVRNTQYF
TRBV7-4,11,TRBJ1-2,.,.,TGTGCCAGCAGCCCCCCTCCTGGCTACACCTTC,CASSPPPGYTF
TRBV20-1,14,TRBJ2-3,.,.,TGCAGTGCTCCAACTAGGCCCAGCACAGATACGCAGTATTTT,CSAPTRPSTDTQYF
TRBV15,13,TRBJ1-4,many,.,TGTGCCACCAGCAGTGGACGGTCAGAAAAACTGTTTTTT,CATSSGRSEKLFF
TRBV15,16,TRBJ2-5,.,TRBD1,TGTGCCACCAGCAGAGCAGGGACAGGGGGCAAAGAGACCCAGTACTTC,CATSRAGTGGKETQYF
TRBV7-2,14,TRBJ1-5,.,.,TGTGCCAGCAGCGCCGAACCGAAGAGTCAGCCCCAGCATTTT,CASSAEPKSQPQHF
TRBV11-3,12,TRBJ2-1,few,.,TGTGCCAGCAGCCCTTCAGGGGCTGAGCAGTTCTTC,CASSPSGAEQFF
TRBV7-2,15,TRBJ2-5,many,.,TGTGCCAGCAGCTTCTTTAGGGCAGGCCAAGAGACCCAGTACTTC,CASSFFRAGQETQYF
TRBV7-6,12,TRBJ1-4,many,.,TGTGTTTGGGGGCCAACTAATGAAAAACTGTTTTTT,CVWGPTNEKLFF
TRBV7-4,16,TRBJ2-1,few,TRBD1,TGTGCCAGCAGCCCCCAAACGGGACAGGTGAGGAATGAGCAGTTCTTC,CASSPQTGQVRNEQFF
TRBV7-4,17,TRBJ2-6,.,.,TGTGCCAGCAGCTTTTTGCGAGACGCGGCTGGGGCCAACGTCCTGACTTTC,CASSFLRDAAGANVLTF
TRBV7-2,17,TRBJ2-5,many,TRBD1,TGTGCCAGCAGCCAAGGAAGGGAAAACAGGGGACAAGAGACCCAGTACTTC,CASSQGRENRGQETQYF
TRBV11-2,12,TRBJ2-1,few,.,TGTGCCAGCAGCTCGGACGTGGGTGAGCAGTTCTTC,CASSSDVGEQFF